This T cell receptor beta chain was recorded in a study of Graves' ophthalmopathy and Graves' hyperthyroidism. Background on the study: Investigators collected peripheral blood at initial diagnosis, before any treatment was given.

The length of the CDR3 is 15 residues. Trimming cost V 2 bases and J 2 bases; bases outside gene matches: 7. Germline V CDR1 and CDR2: DFQATT, SNEGSKA (reference sequence). The authors amplified TCR beta CDR3 regions, and they did so from RNA transcripts for repertoire sequencing. In the first round, RT-PCR was carried out with HTBI primers, and a multiplex PCR formed the second round. MiXCR was run by TCRdb on the multiplex PCR reads, yielding one entry per CDR3 protein. The table shows hundreds of thousands of distinct CDR3 sequences, with 20% to 25% occurring only once. This clonotype was counted at least ten times.

The chain employs TRBV20-1 and TRBJ2-7, with 9 bases identical to TRBD2. The sequenced sample was peripheral blood. The origin of this receptor is a young woman with stable Graves' hyperthyroidism. The CDR3 sequence is CSARSRLAVTYEQYF. The CDR3 bases are TGCAGTGCTAGATCCCGACTAGCGGTGACCTACGAGCAGTACTTC.